The 4 T cell receptor beta chains presented below share a single source sample, sequenced in a study of blood T cell repertoires in COVID-19. Only in-frame clones appear in the TCRdb table, and some are missing; sequencing was by immunoSEQ multiplex PCR. The data hold 100,000 to 150,000 clones, with more than 60% observed a single time. Specimen: peripheral blood. The receptors shown here come from a woman in her seventies with acute or convalescent COVID-19.

The rearrangement links TRBV4-3 to TRBJ1-3; D ambiguous. CDR3 length equals 14 residues. Germline V gene data show CDR1 as LGHNA and CDR2 as YSLEER. Trimming stripped 0 bases from V and 0 bases from J, with 3 bases between. The CDR3 sequence is CASSQDLSGNTIYF. The CDR3 DNA sequence: TGCGCCAGCAGCCAAGACCTCTCTGGAAACACCATATATTTT.

The rearrangement joins TRBV5-6 to TRBJ1-1, with a tentative D call TRBD1 (5 bases). CDR1 and CDR2 from the germline V gene are SGHDT and YYEEEE. Deletions cut 4 bases from V and 6 bases from J, with 7 bases between. The CDR3 consists of 11 residues. The CDR3 sequence: CASSLQAEAFF. The CDR3 DNA follows: TGTGCCAGCAGCCTACAGGCTGAAGCTTTCTTT. The full variable domain, its missing parts supplied by reference TRBV5-6 and TRBJ1-1, is DAGVTQSPTHLIKTRGQQVTLRCSPKSGHDTVSWYQQALGQGPQFIFQYYEEEERQRGNFPDRFSGHQFPNYSSELNVNALLLGDSALYLCASSLQAEAFFGQGTRLTVV.

CDR3 coding DNA: TGTGCCTCCTCTACGGGGACAGGAAACACCATATATTTT. Its protein product is CASSTGTGNTIYF. The chain links TRBV10-3 to TRBJ1-3, with D tentatively TRBD1 (6 bases). The length of the CDR3 is 13 residues. Trimming cost V 11 bases and J 4 bases, with 15 bases left between them. CDR1 ENHRY and CDR2 SYGVKD come from the germline V gene.

The V gene is TRBV4-1, the J gene TRBJ1-2; the D gene is possibly TRBD1 (6 bases). Germline assignment: CDR1 MGHRA and CDR2 YSYEKL. The CDR3 covers 15 residues. The ends were cut back, 4 bases at V and 8 bases at J, with 20 bases in the middle. The CDR3 DNA is TGCGCCAGCAGCCCTCAACAGGGAAAGAAGAAAGGCTACACCTTC. It translates to CASSPQQGKKKGYTF.